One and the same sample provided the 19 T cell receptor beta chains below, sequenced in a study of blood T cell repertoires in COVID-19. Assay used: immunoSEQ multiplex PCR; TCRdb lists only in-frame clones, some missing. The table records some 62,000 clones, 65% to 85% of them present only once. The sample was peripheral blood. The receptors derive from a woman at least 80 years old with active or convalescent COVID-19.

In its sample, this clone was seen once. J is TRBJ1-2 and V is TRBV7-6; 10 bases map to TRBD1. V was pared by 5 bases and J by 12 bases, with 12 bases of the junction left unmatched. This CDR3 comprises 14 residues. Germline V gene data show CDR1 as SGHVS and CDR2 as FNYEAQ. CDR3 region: CASSPRGGTGDHTF. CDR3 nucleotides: TGTGCCAGCAGCCCGCGTGGGGGGACAGGGGATCACACCTTC.

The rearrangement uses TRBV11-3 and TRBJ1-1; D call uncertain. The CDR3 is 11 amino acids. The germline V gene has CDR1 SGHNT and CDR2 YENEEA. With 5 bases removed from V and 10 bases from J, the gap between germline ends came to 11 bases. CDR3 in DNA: TGTGCCAGCAGCCCGGGGTACGGAGCTTTCTTT. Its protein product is CASSPGYGAFF.

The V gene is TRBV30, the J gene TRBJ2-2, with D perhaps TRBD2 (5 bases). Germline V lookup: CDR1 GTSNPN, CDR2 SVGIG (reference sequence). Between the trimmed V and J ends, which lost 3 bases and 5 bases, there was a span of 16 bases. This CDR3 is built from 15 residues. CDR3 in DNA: TGTGCCTGGAGGTCAGGAGGAAGGGAAACCGGGGAGCTGTTTTTT. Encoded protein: CAWRSGGRETGELFF.

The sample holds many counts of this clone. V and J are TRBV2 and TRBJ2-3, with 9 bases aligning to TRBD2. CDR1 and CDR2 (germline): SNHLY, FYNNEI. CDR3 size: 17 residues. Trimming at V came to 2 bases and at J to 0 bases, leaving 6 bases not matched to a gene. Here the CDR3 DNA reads TGTGCCAGCAGTGAATCGCCTAGCGGGGCTAGCACAGATACGCAGTATTTT. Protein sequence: CASSESPSGASTDTQYF.

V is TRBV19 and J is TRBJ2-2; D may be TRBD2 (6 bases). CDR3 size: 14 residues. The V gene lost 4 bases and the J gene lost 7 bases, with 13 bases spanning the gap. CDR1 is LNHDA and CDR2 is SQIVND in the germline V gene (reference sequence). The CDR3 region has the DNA TGTGCCAGTAGTACCCCGGGGGAGAGCGGGGAGCTGTTTTTT. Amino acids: CASSTPGESGELFF. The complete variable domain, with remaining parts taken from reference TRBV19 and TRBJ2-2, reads DGGITQSPKYLFRKEGQNVTLSCEQNLNHDAMYWYRQDPGQGLRLIYYSQIVNDFQKGDIAEGYSVSREKKESFPLTVTSAQKNPTAFYLCASSTPGESGELFFGEGSRLTVL.

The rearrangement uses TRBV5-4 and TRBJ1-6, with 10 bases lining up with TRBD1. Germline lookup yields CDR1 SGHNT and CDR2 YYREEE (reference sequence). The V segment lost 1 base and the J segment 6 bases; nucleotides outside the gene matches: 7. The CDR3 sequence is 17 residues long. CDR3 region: CASSLRQGALGNSPLHF. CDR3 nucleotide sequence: TGTGCCAGCAGCTTGAGACAGGGGGCGCTCGGTAATTCACCCCTCCACTTT.

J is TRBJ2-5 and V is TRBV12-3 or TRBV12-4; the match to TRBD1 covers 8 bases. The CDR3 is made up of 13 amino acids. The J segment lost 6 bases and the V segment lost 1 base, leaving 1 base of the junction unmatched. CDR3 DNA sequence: TGTGCCAGCAGTTTAGGGACAGGGCAGACCCAGTACTTC. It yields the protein CASSLGTGQTQYF.

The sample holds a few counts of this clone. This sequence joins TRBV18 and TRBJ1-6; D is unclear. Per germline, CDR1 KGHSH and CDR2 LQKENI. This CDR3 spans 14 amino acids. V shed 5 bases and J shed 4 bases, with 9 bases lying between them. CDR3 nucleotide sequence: TGTGCCAGCTCAAGTACCGGTTATAATTCACCCCTCCACTTT. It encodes CASSSTGYNSPLHF.

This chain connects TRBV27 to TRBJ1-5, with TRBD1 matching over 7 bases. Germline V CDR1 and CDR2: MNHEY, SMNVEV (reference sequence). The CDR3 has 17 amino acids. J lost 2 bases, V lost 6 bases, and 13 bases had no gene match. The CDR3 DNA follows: TGTGCCAGCAGCCAATACGGGACAGACCATGGCAATCAGCCCCAGCATTTT. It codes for CASSQYGTDHGNQPQHF.

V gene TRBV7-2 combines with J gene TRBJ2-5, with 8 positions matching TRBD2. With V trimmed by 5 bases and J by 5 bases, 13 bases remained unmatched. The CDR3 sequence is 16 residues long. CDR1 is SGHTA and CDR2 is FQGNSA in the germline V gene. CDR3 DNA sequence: TGTGCCAGCAGCCCTGGGACTAGAGGGGCCGGGGAGACCCAGTACTTC. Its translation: CASSPGTRGAGETQYF.

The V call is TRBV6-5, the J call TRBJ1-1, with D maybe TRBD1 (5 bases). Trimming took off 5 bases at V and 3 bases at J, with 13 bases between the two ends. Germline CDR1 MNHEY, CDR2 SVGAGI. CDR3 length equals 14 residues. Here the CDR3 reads CASSKGMGYTEAFF. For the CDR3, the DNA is TGTGCCAGCAGTAAGGGGATGGGGTACACTGAAGCTTTCTTT.

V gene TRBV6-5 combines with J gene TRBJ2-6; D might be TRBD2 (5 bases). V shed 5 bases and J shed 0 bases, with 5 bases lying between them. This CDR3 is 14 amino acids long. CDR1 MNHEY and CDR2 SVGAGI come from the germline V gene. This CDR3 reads CASSRDSGANVLTF. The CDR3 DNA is TGTGCCAGCAGTCGGGACTCTGGGGCCAACGTCCTGACTTTC.

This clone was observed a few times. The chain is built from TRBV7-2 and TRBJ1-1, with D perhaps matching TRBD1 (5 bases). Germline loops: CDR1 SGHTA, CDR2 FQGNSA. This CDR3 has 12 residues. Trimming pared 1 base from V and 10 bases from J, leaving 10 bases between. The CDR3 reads CASSLEGRAAFF. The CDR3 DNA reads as TGTGCCAGCAGCTTAGAGGGGCGAGCAGCTTTCTTT.

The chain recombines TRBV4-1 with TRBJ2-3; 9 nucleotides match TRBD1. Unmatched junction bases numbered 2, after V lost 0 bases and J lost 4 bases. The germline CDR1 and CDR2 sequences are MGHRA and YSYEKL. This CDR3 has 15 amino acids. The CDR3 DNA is TGCGCCAGCAGCCAAGAGGGACAGGGCCCAGATACGCAGTATTTT. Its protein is CASSQEGQGPDTQYF.

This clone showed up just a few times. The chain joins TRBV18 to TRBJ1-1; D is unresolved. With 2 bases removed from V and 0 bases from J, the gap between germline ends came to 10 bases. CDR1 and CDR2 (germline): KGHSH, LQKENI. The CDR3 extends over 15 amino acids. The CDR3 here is CASSPAPGVNTEAFF. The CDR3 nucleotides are TGTGCCAGCTCACCAGCCCCAGGCGTGAACACTGAAGCTTTCTTT. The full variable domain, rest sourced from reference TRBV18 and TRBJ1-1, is NAGVMQNPRHLVRRRGQEARLRCSPMKGHSHVYWYRQLPEEGLKFMVYLQKENIIDESGMPKERFSAEFPKEGPSILRIQQVVRGDSAAYFCASSPAPGVNTEAFFGQGTRLTVV.

The CDR3 protein is CASSVGQTKLFF. CDR3 nucleotide sequence: TGTGCCAGTAGCGTCGGACAGACAAAACTGTTTTTT. The V gene is TRBV19, the J gene TRBJ1-4; tentatively, D is TRBD1 (6 bases). The CDR3 has 12 residues. V was cut by 6 bases and J by 10 bases, with 12 bases left in between. CDR1 LNHDA and CDR2 SQIVND come from the germline V gene (reference sequence).

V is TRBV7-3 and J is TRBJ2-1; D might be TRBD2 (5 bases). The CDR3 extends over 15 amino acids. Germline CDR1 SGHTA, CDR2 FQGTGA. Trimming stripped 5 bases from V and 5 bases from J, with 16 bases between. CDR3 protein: CASSPRGRTDNEQFF. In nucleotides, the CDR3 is TGTGCCAGCAGCCCCAGAGGGCGGACCGACAATGAGCAGTTCTTC.

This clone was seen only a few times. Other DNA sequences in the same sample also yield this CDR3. The DNA of the CDR3 is TGTGCCAGCAGCCAAGCAGAAAACATTCAGTACTTC. Residues: CASSQAENIQYF. The chain is built from TRBV3-1 (or the pseudogene TRBV3-2) and TRBJ2-4; D is ambiguous. The V gene lost 1 base and the J gene lost 5 bases, with 3 bases spanning the gap. Per germline, CDR1 LGHDT and CDR2 YNNKEL (reference sequence). CDR3 size: 12 residues.

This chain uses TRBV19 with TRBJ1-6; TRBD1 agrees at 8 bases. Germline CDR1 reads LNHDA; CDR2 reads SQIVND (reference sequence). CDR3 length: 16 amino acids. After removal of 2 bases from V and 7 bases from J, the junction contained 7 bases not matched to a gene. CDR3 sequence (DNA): TGTGCCAGTAGTATATCGACAGGGGTGTTAAATTCACCCCTCCACTTT. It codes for CASSISTGVLNSPLHF.